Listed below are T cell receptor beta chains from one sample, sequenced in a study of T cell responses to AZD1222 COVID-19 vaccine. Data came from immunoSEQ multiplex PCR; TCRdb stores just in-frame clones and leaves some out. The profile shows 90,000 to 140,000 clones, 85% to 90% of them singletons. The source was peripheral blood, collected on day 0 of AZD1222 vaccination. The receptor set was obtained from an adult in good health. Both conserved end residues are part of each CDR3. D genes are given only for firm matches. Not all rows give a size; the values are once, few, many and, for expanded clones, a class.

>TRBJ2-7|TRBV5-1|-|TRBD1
CASSVSGTGHEQYF
TGCGCCAGCAGCGTCTCCGGGACAGGGCACGAGCAGTACTTC
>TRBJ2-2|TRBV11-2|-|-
CASSIPGANTGELFF
TGTGCCAGCAGCATACCCGGGGCGAACACCGGGGAGCTGTTTTTT
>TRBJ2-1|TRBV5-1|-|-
CASSLGGHLNEQFF
TGCGCCAGCAGCTTGGGGGGACACCTTAATGAGCAGTTCTTC
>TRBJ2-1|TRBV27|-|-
CASSFRDHNEQFF
TGTGCCAGCAGTTTTCGGGACCACAATGAGCAGTTCTTC
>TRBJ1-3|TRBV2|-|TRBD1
CASSGQGAAGNTIYF
TGTGCCAGCAGCGGACAGGGAGCGGCTGGAAACACCATATATTTT
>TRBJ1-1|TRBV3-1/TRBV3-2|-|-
CASSPAGTVNTEAFF
TGTGCCAGCAGCCCCGCGGGGACGGTAAACACTGAAGCTTTCTTT
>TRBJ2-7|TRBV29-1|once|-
CSVSSRQTHYEQYF
TGCAGCGTTTCTTCCAGGCAGACCCACTACGAGCAGTACTTC
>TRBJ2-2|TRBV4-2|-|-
CASSQDIDRGELFF
TGTGCCAGCAGCCAAGATATTGACAGGGGGGAGCTGTTTTTT
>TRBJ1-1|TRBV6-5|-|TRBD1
CASSYDTGGKGAAFF
TGTGCCAGCAGCTACGACACAGGGGGCAAAGGGGCGGCTTTCTTT
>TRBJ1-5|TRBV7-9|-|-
CASSLSSNDQPQHF
TGTGCCAGCAGCTTAAGTTCTAACGATCAGCCCCAGCATTTT
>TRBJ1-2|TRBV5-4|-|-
CASSLFTTSYYGYTF
TGTGCCAGCAGCTTGTTCACAACCTCTTACTATGGCTACACCTTC
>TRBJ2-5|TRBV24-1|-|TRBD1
CATSDDRAETQYF
TGTGCCACCAGTGATGACAGGGCGGAGACCCAGTACTTC
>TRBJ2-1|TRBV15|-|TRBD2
CATSTSGTSWGDEQFF
TGTGCCACCAGCACTAGCGGGACGAGTTGGGGGGATGAGCAGTTCTTC
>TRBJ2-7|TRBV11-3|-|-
CASSRTSGTTHSYEQYF
TGTGCCAGCAGCCGCACCTCCGGGACCACGCACTCCTACGAGCAGTACTTC
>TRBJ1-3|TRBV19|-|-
CASLDRWGGNTIYF
TGTGCCAGTTTGGACCGCTGGGGTGGAAACACCATATATTTT
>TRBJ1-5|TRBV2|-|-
CASSEYGARNQPQHF
TGTGCCAGCAGTGAATATGGGGCCCGCAATCAGCCCCAGCATTTT
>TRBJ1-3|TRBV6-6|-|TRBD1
CASSPPGQRLSGNTIYF
TGTGCCAGCAGTCCACCGGGACAGAGACTCTCTGGAAACACCATATATTTT
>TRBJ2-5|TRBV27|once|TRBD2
CASSLGQWSSGVQETQYF
TGTGCCAGCAGTTTGGGCCAATGGTCTAGCGGGGTTCAAGAGACCCAGTACTTC
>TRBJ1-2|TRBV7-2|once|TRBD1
CASSPPGGQGYGYTF
TGTGCCAGCAGCCCCCCAGGGGGCCAGGGCTATGGCTACACCTTC
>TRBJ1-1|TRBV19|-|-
CASSSMTASDNTEAFF
TGTGCCAGTAGTTCTATGACAGCTTCAGACAACACTGAAGCTTTCTTT
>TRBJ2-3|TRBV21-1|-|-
CASSKSYRGIPDTQYF
TGTGCCAGCAGCAAATCGTACAGGGGGATCCCAGATACGCAGTATTTT
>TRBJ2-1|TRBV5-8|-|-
CASSGEVNEQFF
TGTGCCAGCAGCGGCGAGGTCAATGAGCAGTTCTTC
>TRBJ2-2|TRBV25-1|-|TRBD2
CASSPAGGATGELFF
TGTGCCAGCAGCCCCGCGGGGGGGGCCACCGGGGAGCTGTTTTTT
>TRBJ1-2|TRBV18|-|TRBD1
CASSNAGQPYGYTF
TGTGCCAGCTCAAACGCGGGACAGCCCTATGGCTACACCTTC
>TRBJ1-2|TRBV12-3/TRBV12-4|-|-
CASSSLGREGYTF
TGTGCCAGCAGTTCGCTGGGCAGGGAGGGCTACACCTTC
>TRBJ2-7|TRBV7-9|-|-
CASSFGRGSSYEQYF
TGTGCCAGCAGCTTCGGACGAGGAAGCTCCTACGAGCAGTACTTC
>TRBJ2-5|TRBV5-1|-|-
CASSSQETQYF
TGCGCCAGCAGCTCCCAAGAGACCCAGTACTTC
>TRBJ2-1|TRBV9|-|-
CASSVDSNIQREQFF
TGTGCCAGCAGCGTAGACAGTAATATACAGCGGGAGCAGTTCTTC
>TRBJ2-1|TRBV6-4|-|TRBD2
CASSGTSGRSHEQFF
TGTGCCAGCAGTGGCACTAGCGGGAGGAGCCATGAGCAGTTCTTC
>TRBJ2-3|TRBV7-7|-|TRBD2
CASTPTPSGTDTQYF
TGTGCCAGCACCCCTACACCTAGCGGGACAGATACGCAGTATTTT
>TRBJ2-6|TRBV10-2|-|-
CASSESGANVLTF
TGCGCCAGCAGTGAGTCTGGGGCCAACGTCCTGACTTTC
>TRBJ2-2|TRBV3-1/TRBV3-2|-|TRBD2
CAVGTTLSGELFF
TGTGCCGTCGGGACTACACTTTCGGGGGAGCTGTTTTTT
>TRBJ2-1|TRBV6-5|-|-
CASTGGPIYNEQFF
TGTGCCAGCACAGGCGGGCCTATTTACAATGAGCAGTTCTTC
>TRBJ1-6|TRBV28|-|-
CASSYRAGLYSPLHF
TGTGCCAGCAGTTATCGGGCAGGGCTTTATTCACCCCTCCACTTT
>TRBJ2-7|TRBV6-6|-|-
CASSYSATSYEQYF
TGTGCCAGCAGTTACTCGGCAACCTCCTACGAGCAGTACTTC
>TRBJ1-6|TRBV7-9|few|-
CASSISDRFNSPLHF
TGTGCCAGCAGCATTTCCGACAGGTTTAATTCACCCCTCCACTTT
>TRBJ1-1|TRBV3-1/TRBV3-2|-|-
CASSQVALNTEAFF
TGTGCCAGCAGCCAAGTGGCTTTGAACACTGAAGCTTTCTTT
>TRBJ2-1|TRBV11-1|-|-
CASSLAPGARTNEQFF
TGTGCCAGCAGCTTAGCCCCGGGGGCTAGGACAAATGAGCAGTTCTTC
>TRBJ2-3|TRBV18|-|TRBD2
CASRSGRAEDTQYF
TGTGCCAGCCGAAGCGGGAGGGCCGAAGATACGCAGTATTTT
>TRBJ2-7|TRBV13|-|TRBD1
CASSLELGQGGEQYF
TGTGCCAGCAGCTTAGAGTTGGGACAGGGCGGCGAGCAGTACTTC
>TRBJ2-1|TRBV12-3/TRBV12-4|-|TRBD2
CASTIAGEQFF
TGTGCCAGCACCATAGCGGGAGAGCAGTTCTTC
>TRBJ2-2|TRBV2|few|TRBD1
CASSGQGSGELFF
TGTGCCAGCAGCGGACAGGGCTCCGGGGAGCTGTTTTTT
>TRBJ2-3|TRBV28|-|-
CASKFTTPDTQYF
TGTGCCAGCAAATTCACTACCCCAGATACGCAGTATTTT
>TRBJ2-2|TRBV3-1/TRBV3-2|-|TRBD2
CASSQDWVLAGGLANTGELFF
TGTGCCAGCAGCCAAGATTGGGTCCTAGCGGGAGGGCTCGCGAACACCGGGGAGCTGTTTTTT
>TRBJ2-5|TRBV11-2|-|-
CASSKQGEVETQYF
TGTGCCAGCAGCAAACAGGGAGAGGTAGAGACCCAGTACTTC
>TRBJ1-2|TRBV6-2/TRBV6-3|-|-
CASTPKTSGTYPYGYTF
TGTGCCAGCACCCCAAAAACCTCCGGGACATATCCCTATGGCTACACCTTC
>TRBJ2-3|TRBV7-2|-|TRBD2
CASREGQVTDTQYF
TGTGCCAGCCGGGAGGGACAAGTCACAGATACGCAGTATTTT
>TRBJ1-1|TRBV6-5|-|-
CASSYSDRGEPEAFF
TGTGCCAGCAGTTACTCCGACCGGGGGGAGCCTGAAGCTTTCTTT
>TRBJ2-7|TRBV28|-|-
CASSYGMGVYEQYF
TGTGCCAGCAGTTATGGGATGGGGGTTTACGAGCAGTACTTC
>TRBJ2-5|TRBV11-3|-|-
CASSLKADQETQYF
TGTGCCAGCAGCTTAAAGGCAGACCAAGAGACCCAGTACTTC
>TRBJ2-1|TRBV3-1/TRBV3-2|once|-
CASSQDYRSYNEQFF
TGTGCCAGCAGCCAGGACTACCGCTCCTACAATGAGCAGTTCTTC
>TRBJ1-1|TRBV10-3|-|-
CAITKDTNTEAFF
TGTGCCATCACTAAGGACACGAACACTGAAGCTTTCTTT
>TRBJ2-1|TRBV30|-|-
CAWKTRYNEQFF
TGTGCCTGGAAAACACGGTACAATGAGCAGTTCTTC
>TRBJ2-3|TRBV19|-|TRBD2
CASSLLAGDTQYF
TGTGCCAGTAGTTTACTAGCGGGAGATACGCAGTATTTT
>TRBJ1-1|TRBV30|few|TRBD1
CAWRFRDRDTEAFF
TGTGCCTGGAGATTCCGAGACAGGGACACTGAAGCTTTCTTT
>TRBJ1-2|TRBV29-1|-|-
CSVEDQRRAGGYTF
TGCAGCGTTGAAGATCAACGACGGGCGGGTGGCTACACCTTC
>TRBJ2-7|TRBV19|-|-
CASSGRTAGDREQYF
TGTGCCAGTAGTGGTCGGACAGCCGGGGACCGCGAGCAGTACTTC
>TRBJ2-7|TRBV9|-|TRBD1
CASAKTGAGEQYF
TGTGCCAGCGCGAAGACAGGGGCGGGCGAGCAGTACTTC
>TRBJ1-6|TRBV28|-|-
CASAGRAGTLHF
TGTGCCAGCGCAGGACGGGCAGGGACCCTCCACTTT